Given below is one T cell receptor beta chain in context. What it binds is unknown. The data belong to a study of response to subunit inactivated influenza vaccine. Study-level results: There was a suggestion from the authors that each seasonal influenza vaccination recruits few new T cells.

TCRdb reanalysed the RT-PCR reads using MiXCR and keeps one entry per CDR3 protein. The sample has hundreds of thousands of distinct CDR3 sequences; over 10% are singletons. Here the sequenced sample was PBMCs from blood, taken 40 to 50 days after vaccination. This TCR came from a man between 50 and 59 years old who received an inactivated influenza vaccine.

The CDR3 DNA reads TGCAGTGCCACCTTCTGGGGGGCAAAGGGAGAGACCCAGTACTTC. Translating gives CSATFWGAKGETQYF. The genes are TRBV20-1 and TRBJ2-5; possibly TRBD1 or TRBD2 for D (6 bases each). The V end lost 6 bases, the J end lost 4 bases, and 21 bases lay between the germline ends. Germline lookup yields CDR1 DFQATT and CDR2 SNEGSKA (reference sequence). CDR3 length: 15 residues.